The 9 T cell receptor beta chains in this list originate from one sample, sequenced in a study of T cell changes during pregnancy in multiple sclerosis. Sequencing used immunoSEQ multiplex PCR; TCRdb keeps in-frame clones, though not all of them. The table has roughly 36,000 clones, approximately 91% seen once. Sample: peripheral blood, taken in the second trimester of pregnancy. The receptors were gathered from a female donor in good health, enrolled as a control in a pregnancy study.

The chain is built from TRBV4-1 and TRBJ1-3, with D uncertain. CDR3 size: 15 residues. Trimming left V 1 base short and J 0 bases short, with 7 bases between. Per the germline V gene, CDR1 is MGHRA and CDR2 is YSYEKL. CDR3 region: CASSQGVLSGNTIYF. The CDR3 coding sequence is TGCGCCAGCAGCCAAGGAGTCCTCTCTGGAAACACCATATATTTT.

The gene calls are TRBV4-2 and TRBJ1-6; the D gene is possibly TRBD1 (6 bases). The germline V gene has CDR1 LGHNA and CDR2 YNFKEQ. Trimming stripped 3 bases from V and 4 bases from J, with 10 bases between. There are 15 residues in the CDR3. CDR3 protein: CASSQTTGYNSPLHF. The CDR3 DNA follows: TGTGCCAGCAGCCAGACAACAGGGTATAATTCACCCCTCCACTTT.

The V and J genes are TRBV7-2 and TRBJ1-5; 7 nucleotides agree with TRBD1. The CDR3 extends over 19 amino acids. J gave up 2 bases and V 1 base, and 14 bases lay outside the gene matches. The germline V gene has CDR1 SGHTA and CDR2 FQGNSA. The DNA of the CDR3 is TGTGCCAGCAGCTTAGAAAGACAGGGAGTTTGGGTGGGCAATCAGCCCCAGCATTTT. Translation: CASSLERQGVWVGNQPQHF.

The chain couples TRBV4-1 to TRBJ2-7, with a tentative D call TRBD1 (5 bases). V was pared by 2 bases and J by 2 bases, with 13 bases between. The CDR3 covers 15 residues. Per germline, CDR1 MGHRA and CDR2 YSYEKL. CDR3 amino acids: CASSQLHGQAYEQYF. The CDR3 DNA follows: TGCGCCAGCAGCCAACTCCATGGACAAGCCTACGAGCAGTACTTC.

V and J are TRBV15 and TRBJ2-3, with 11 bases aligning to TRBD2. This CDR3 is built from 16 residues. Germline CDR1 and CDR2: LNHNV and YYDKDF (reference sequence). J gave up 1 base and V 5 bases, and 5 bases lay outside the gene matches. The CDR3 DNA reads as TGTGCCACCAGCGCGCAACTAGCGGGGGGCACAGATACGCAGTATTTT. The encoded protein is CATSAQLAGGTDTQYF.

The chain joins TRBV9 to TRBJ2-1, with 12 bases lining up with TRBD2. Germline V gene sequence: CDR1 SGDLS, CDR2 YYNGEE. The V and J ends lost 4 bases and 6 bases, in that order; junction bases with no gene match: 5. This CDR3 has 15 residues. The CDR3 sequence is CASSPLAGGRNEQFF. The CDR3 region has the DNA TGTGCCAGCAGCCCCCTAGCGGGAGGGCGCAATGAGCAGTTCTTC.

V gene TRBV6-5 combines with J gene TRBJ2-1; weak D call: TRBD1 (6 bases). The CDR3 is 16 residues long. CDR1 and CDR2 (germline): MNHEY, SVGAGI. V lost 2 bases to trimming and J lost 0 bases, with 11 bases between them. The DNA for the CDR3 is TGTGCCAGCAGTTACGAGGGGGTCCTCTCCTACAATGAGCAGTTCTTC. This translates into CASSYEGVLSYNEQFF.

The genes are TRBV5-1 and TRBJ1-4; D unresolved. This CDR3 is built from 15 residues. V dropped 0 bases and J dropped 7 bases, with 13 bases sitting between them. Germline values: CDR1 SGHRS, CDR2 YFSETQ. In DNA form, the CDR3 reads TGCGCCAGCAGCTTGGTCCTGGCCGAGGGTGAAAAACTGTTTTTT. It specifies CASSLVLAEGEKLFF. The full variable domain, rest sourced from reference TRBV5-1 and TRBJ1-4, is KAGVTQTPRYLIKTRGQQVTLSCSPISGHRSVSWYQQTPGQGLQFLFEYFSETQRNKGNFPGRFSGRQFSNSRSEMNVSTLELGDSALYLCASSLVLAEGEKLFFGSGTQLSVL.

This rearrangement joins TRBV27 to TRBJ2-7, with 9 bases matching TRBD2. The germline V gene encodes CDR1 MNHEY and CDR2 SMNVEV (reference sequence). The CDR3 sequence is 14 residues long. J gave up 2 bases and V 8 bases, and 7 bases lay outside the gene matches. This chain's CDR3 is CASQTSGPTYEQYF. The CDR3 DNA reads TGTGCCAGCCAGACTAGCGGCCCCACCTACGAGCAGTACTTC.